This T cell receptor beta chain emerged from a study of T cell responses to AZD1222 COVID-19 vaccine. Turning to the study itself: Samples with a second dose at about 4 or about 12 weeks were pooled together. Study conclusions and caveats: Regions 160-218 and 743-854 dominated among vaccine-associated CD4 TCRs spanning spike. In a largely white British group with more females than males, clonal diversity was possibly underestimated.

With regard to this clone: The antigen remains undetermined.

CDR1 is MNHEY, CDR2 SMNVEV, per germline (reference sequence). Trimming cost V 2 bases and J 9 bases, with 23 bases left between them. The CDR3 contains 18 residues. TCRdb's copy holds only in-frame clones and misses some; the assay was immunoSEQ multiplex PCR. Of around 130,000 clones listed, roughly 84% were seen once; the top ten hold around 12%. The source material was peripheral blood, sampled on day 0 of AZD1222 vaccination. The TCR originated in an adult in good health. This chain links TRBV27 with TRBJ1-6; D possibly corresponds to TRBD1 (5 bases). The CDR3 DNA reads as TGTGCCAGCAGTTTACTTCAGGGTGTATCTAATTTTCGTTCACCCCTCCACTTT. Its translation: CASSLLQGVSNFRSPLHF.